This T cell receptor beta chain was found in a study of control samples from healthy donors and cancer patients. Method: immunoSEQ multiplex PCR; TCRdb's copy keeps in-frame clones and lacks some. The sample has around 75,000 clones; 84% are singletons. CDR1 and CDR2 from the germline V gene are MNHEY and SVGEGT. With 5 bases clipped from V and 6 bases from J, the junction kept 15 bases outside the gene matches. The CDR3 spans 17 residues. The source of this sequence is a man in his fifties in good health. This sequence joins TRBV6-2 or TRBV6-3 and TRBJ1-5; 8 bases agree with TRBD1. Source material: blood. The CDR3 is CASSPLRTGTVGQPQHF. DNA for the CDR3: TGTGCCAGCAGTCCCCTCCGGACAGGGACGGTAGGTCAGCCCCAGCATTTT.